This T cell receptor beta chain comes out of a study of T cell changes during pregnancy in multiple sclerosis. Sequencing used immunoSEQ multiplex PCR; TCRdb keeps in-frame clones, though not all of them. The sample has roughly 69,000 clones, around 90% seen once. This CDR3 is built from 13 residues. The germline V gene encodes CDR1 GTSNPN and CDR2 SVGIG (reference sequence). Trimming left V 3 bases short and J 4 bases short, with 12 bases between. This sequence originates from a female donor with multiple sclerosis, enrolled in a pregnancy study. Source: peripheral blood, taken after pregnancy. The chain recombines TRBV30 with TRBJ1-2; D is ambiguous. CDR3 protein: CAWRLRLRYGYTF. CDR3 DNA sequence: TGTGCCTGGAGGCTACGGTTACGCTATGGCTACACCTTC.